This entry is about one T cell receptor (beta chain). The sample belongs to a study of T cell responses to AZD1222 COVID-19 vaccine. Assay used: immunoSEQ multiplex PCR; TCRdb lists only in-frame clones, some missing. The sample records about 84,000 clones, 70% to 90% being singletons. The material sequenced was peripheral blood, taken on day 0 of AZD1222 vaccination. The sequence derives from an adult in good health.

The CDR3 reads CAWSVRGYEQYF. DNA of the CDR3: TGTGCCTGGAGTGTGAGGGGATACGAGCAGTACTTC. The rearrangement joins TRBV30 to TRBJ2-7; D is perhaps TRBD1 or TRBD2 (5 bases each). V was pared by 0 bases and J by 4 bases, with 7 bases between. CDR1 is GTSNPN and CDR2 is SVGIG in the germline V gene (reference sequence). The CDR3 sequence is 12 residues long. The full variable domain, in which reference TRBV30 and TRBJ2-7 provide the parts outside the CDR3, is SQTIHQWPATLVQPVGSPLSLECTVEGTSNPNLYWYRQAAGRGLQLLFYSVGIGQISSEVPQNLSASRPQDRQFILSSKKLLLSDSGFYLCAWSVRGYEQYFGPGTRLTVT.